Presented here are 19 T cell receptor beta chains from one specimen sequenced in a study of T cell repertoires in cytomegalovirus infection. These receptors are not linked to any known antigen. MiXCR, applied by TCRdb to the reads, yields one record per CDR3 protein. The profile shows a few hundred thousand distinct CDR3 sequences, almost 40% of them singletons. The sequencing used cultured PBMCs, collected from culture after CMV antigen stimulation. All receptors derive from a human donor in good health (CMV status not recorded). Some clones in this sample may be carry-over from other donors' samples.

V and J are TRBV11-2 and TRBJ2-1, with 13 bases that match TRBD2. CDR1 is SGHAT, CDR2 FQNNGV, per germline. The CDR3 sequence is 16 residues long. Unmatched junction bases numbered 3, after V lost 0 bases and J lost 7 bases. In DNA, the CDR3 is TGTGCCAGCAGCTTAGATCTGACTAGCGGGAGGAATGAGCAGTTCTTC. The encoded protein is CASSLDLTSGRNEQFF.

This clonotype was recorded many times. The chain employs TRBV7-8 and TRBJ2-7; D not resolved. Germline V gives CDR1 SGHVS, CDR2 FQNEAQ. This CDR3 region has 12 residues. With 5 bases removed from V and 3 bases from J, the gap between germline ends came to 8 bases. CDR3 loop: CASSPHSYEQYF. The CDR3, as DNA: TGTGCCAGCAGCCCTCACAGCTACGAGCAGTACTTC.

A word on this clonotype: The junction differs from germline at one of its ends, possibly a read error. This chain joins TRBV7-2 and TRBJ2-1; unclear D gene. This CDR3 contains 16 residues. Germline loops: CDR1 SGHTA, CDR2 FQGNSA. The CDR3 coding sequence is TGTGCCAGCAGCTTAATTGGGGTGAGCACCTACAACGAGCAGTTTTTC. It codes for CASSLIGVSTYNEQFF.

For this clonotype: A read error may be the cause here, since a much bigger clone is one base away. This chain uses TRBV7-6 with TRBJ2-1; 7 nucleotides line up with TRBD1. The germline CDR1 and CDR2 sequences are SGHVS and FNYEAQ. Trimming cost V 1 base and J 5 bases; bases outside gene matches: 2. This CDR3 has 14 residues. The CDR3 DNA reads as TGTGCCAGCAGCTTAGACGGGACAGACAATGAGCAGTTCTTC. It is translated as CASSLDGTDNEQFF. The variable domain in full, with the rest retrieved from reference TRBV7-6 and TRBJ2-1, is GAGVSQSPRYKVTKRGQDVALRCDPISGHVSLYWYRQALGQGPEFLTYFNYEAQQDKSGLPNDRFSAERPEGSISTLTIQRTEQRDSAMYRCASSLDGTDNEQFFGPGTRLTVL.

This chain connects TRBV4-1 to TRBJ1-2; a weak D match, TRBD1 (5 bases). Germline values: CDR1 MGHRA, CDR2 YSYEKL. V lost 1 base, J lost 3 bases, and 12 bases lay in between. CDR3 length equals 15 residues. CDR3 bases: TGCGCCAGCAGCCAAGGAAATCGGGGGGACTATGGCTACACCTTC. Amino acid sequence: CASSQGNRGDYGYTF.

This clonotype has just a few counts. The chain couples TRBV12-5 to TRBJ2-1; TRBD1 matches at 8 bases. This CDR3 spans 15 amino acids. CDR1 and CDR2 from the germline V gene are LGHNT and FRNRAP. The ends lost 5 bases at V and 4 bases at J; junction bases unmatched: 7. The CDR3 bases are TGTGCTAGTGGTCCCCGGGACAGGCCTTACAATGAGCAGTTCTTC. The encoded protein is CASGPRDRPYNEQFF. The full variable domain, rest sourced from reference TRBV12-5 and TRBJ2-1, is DARVTQTPRHKVTEMGQEVTMRCQPILGHNTVFWYRQTMMQGLELLAYFRNRAPLDDSGMPKDRFSAEMPDATLATLKIQPSEPRDSAVYFCASGPRDRPYNEQFFGPGTRLTVL.

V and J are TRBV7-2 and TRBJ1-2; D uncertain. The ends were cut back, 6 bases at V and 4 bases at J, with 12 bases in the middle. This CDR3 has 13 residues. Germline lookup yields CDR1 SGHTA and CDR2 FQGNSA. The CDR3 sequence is CASRPGGSYGYTF. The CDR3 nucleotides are TGTGCCAGCAGGCCCGGAGGCTCCTATGGCTACACCTTC. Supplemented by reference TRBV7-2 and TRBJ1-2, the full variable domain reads GAGVSQSPSNKVTEKGKDVELRCDPISGHTALYWYRQSLGQGLEFLIYFQGNSAPDKSGLPSDRFSAERTGGSVSTLTIQRTQQEDSAVYLCASRPGGSYGYTFGSGTRLTVV.

The DNA of the CDR3 is TGCGCCAGCAGCCAAGATCCTGGGGAGCTGTTTTTT. Its translation is CASSQDPGELFF. The chain joins TRBV4-3 to TRBJ2-2; D remains ambiguous. Trimming took off 0 bases at V and 8 bases at J, with 4 bases between the two ends. The CDR3 contains 12 residues. The germline gives CDR1 LGHNA, CDR2 YSLEER.

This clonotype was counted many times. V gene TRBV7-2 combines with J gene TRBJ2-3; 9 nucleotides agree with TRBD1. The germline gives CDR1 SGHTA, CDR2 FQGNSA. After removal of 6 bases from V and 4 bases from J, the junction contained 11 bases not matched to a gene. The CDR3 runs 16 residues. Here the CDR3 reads CASRTPGQGKADTQYF. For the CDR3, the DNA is TGTGCCAGCAGGACACCGGGACAGGGAAAAGCAGATACGCAGTATTTT.

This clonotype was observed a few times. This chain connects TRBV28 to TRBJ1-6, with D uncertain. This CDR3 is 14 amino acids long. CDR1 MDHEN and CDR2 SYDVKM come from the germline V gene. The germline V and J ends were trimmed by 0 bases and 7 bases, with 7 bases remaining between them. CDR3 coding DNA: TGTGCCAGCAGTTTATGGCAGGACAATTCACCCCTCCACTTT. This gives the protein CASSLWQDNSPLHF.

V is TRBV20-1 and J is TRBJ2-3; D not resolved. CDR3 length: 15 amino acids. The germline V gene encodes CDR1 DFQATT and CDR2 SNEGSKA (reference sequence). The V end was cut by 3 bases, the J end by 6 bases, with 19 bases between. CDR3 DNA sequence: TGCAGTGCTAGTCTGTCTACCACTTCGGGCGATACGCAGTATTTT. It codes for CSASLSTTSGDTQYF.

The CDR3 protein is CASSLQIFSGELFF. The CDR3 DNA reads TGTGCCAGCAGTTTACAGATTTTTAGCGGGGAGCTGTTTTTT. This chain joins TRBV6-1 and TRBJ2-2; D is ambiguous. The CDR3 is made up of 14 amino acids. V lost 5 bases to trimming and J lost 7 bases, with 14 bases between them. Looked up from germline, CDR1 is MNHNS and CDR2 is SASEGT.

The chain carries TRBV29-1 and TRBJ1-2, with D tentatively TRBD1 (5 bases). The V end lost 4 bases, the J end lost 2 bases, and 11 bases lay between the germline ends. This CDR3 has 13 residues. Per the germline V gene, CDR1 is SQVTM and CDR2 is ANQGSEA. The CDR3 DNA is TGCAGCGTTGCTCCGGGACTCAACTATGGCTACACCTTC. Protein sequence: CSVAPGLNYGYTF. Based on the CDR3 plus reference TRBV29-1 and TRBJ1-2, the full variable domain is SAVISQKPSRDICQRGTSLTIQCQVDSQVTMMFWYRQQPGQSLTLIATANQGSEATYESGFVIDKFPISRPNLTFSTLTVSNMSPEDSSIYLCSVAPGLNYGYTFGSGTRLTVV.

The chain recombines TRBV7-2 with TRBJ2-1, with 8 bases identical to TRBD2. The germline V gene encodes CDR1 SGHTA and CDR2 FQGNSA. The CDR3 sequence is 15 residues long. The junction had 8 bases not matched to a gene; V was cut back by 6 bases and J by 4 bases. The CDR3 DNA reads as TGTGCCAGCAGTAAACAACTAGCGGTATACAATGAGCAGTTCTTC. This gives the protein CASSKQLAVYNEQFF.

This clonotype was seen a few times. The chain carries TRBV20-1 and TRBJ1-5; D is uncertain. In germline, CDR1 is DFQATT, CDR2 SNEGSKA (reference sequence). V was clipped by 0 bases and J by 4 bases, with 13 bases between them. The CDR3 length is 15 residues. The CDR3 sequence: CSARDPRGGNQPQHF. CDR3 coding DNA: TGCAGTGCTAGAGATCCACGAGGAGGGAATCAGCCCCAGCATTTT.

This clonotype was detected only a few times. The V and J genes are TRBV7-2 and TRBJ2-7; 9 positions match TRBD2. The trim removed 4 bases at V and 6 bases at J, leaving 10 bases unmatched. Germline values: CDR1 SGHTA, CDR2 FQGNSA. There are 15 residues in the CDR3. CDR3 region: CASSSAGGPAREQYF. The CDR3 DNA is TGTGCCAGCAGCTCCGCGGGGGGGCCAGCTCGCGAGCAGTACTTC. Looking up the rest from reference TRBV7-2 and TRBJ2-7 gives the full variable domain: GAGVSQSPSNKVTEKGKDVELRCDPISGHTALYWYRQSLGQGLEFLIYFQGNSAPDKSGLPSDRFSAERTGGSVSTLTIQRTQQEDSAVYLCASSSAGGPAREQYFGPGTRLTVT.

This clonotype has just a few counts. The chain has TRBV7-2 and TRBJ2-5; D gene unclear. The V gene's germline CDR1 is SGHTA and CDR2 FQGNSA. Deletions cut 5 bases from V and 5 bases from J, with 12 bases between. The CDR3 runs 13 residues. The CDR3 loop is CASSGVNGETQYF. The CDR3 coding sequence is TGTGCCAGCAGCGGGGTTAACGGGGAGACCCAGTACTTC.

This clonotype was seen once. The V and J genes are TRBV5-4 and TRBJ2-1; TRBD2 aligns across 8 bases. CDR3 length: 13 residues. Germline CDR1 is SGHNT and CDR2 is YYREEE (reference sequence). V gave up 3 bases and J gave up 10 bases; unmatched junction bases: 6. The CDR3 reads CASSSQAGVEQFF. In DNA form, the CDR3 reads TGTGCCAGCAGCTCACAAGCGGGAGTCGAGCAGTTCTTC. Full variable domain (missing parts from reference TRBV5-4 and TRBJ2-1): ETGVTQSPTHLIKTRGQQVTLRCSSQSGHNTVSWYQQALGQGPQFIFQYYREEENGRGNFPPRFSGLQFPNYSSELNVNALELDDSALYLCASSSQAGVEQFFGPGTRLTVL.

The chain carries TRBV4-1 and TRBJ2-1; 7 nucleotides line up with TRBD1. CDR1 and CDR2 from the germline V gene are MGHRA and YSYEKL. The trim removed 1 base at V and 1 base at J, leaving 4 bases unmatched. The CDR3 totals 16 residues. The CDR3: CASSQGYRGSYNEQFF. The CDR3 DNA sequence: TGCGCCAGCAGCCAAGGATACAGGGGATCCTACAATGAGCAGTTCTTC.